Shown below are 12 T cell receptor beta chains from a single sample sequenced in a study of beta chain features in type 1 diabetes listed by TCRdb under 2018. Library preparation used the immunoSEQ multiplex PCR assay. The entire isolated RNA was reverse transcribed using the High Capacity cDNA Reverse Transcription Kit, and thus expressed TCRB transcripts were sequenced. TCRdb re-hosts the immuneACCESS table, in-frame sequences only. Its copies lack some clones; in the studies checked, an unresolved V gene accounts for under half of them, and the cause for the rest is not known. The sample profile shows hundreds of thousands of clones; about 14% of them were found once. The ten top clones hold under 0.095% of the sample. What was sequenced was naive CD4+ T cells from blood. The cell subset or site label corresponds to: true naive CD4+ T cells. The receptor set was obtained from a man aged 18 to 29 in good health.

This chain connects TRBV5-1 to TRBJ1-3; D is perhaps TRBD1 (5 bases). V lost 0 bases to trimming and J lost 3 bases, with 13 bases between them. The CDR3 totals 16 residues. Germline V gene sequence: CDR1 SGHRS, CDR2 YFSETQ. CDR3 region: CASSLAGTGFGNTIYF. CDR3 coding DNA: TGCGCCAGCAGCTTGGCTGGAACAGGATTTGGAAACACCATATATTTT.

V is TRBV19 and J is TRBJ2-1; possibly TRBD1 for D (5 bases). Per the germline V gene, CDR1 is LNHDA and CDR2 is SQIVND (reference sequence). The CDR3 length is 17 residues. V was shortened by 1 base and J by 0 bases, with 13 bases between the two germline ends. DNA for the CDR3: TGTGCCAGTAGTATAGGACAGACCGCCAGCTCCTACAATGAGCAGTTCTTC. This translates into CASSIGQTASSYNEQFF.

V gene TRBV14 combines with J gene TRBJ2-3; D perhaps matches TRBD2 (7 bases). Trimming shortened V by 1 base and J by 1 base, and 9 bases separated the two germline ends. The CDR3 is 15 amino acids. Germline CDR1 SGHDN, CDR2 FVKESK. Here the CDR3 DNA reads TGTGCCAGCAGCCAAGCGCGGGGGCGCACAGATACGCAGTATTTT. Its translation is CASSQARGRTDTQYF.

A note on this clone: At one boundary the junction diverges from the germline segment, which might be a read error. V usage is TRBV7-3 and J usage is TRBJ2-5, with D possibly TRBD1 on 6 matching bases. Germline values: CDR1 SGHTA, CDR2 FQGTGA. The CDR3 extends over 11 amino acids. The CDR3 DNA sequence: TGTGCCAGCAGTCCCGGGACACTTCTCCACTTC. Residues: CASSPGTLLHF.

There are a few counts of this clone. The chain carries TRBV5-4 and TRBJ2-7, with D tentatively TRBD2 (6 bases). Germline CDR1 is SGHNT and CDR2 is YYREEE (reference sequence). V was clipped by 4 bases and J by 4 bases, with 18 bases between them. This CDR3 region has 15 residues. The CDR3 region is CASSTGRQGGYEQYF. In nucleotides, the CDR3 is TGTGCCAGCAGCACGGGGAGGCAGGGTGGGTACGAGCAGTACTTC.

This clone was seen only a few times. The chain employs TRBV9 and TRBJ2-7, with 9 bases aligning to TRBD1. V shed 3 bases, J shed 3 bases, and the junction held 13 bases outside the gene matches. Germline V gene data show CDR1 as SGDLS and CDR2 as YYNGEE. The CDR3 spans 17 residues. This CDR3 is CASSASSAGTGIYEQYF. CDR3 nucleotide sequence: TGTGCCAGCAGCGCCTCTTCCGCCGGGACAGGGATCTACGAGCAGTACTTC.

The gene calls are TRBV27 and TRBJ2-5, with a possible D match to TRBD2 (5 bases). The germline gives CDR1 MNHEY, CDR2 SMNVEV (reference sequence). With 6 bases removed from V and 2 bases from J, the gap between germline ends came to 16 bases. The CDR3 length is 15 residues. The DNA of the CDR3 is TGTGCCAGCAGGGCGACTAAAACGTGGCAAGAGACCCAGTACTTC. Translating it yields CASRATKTWQETQYF.

This clone was counted only a few times. The rearrangement uses TRBV15 and TRBJ2-1; a possible D gene is TRBD1 (5 bases). Germline V gene data show CDR1 as LNHNV and CDR2 as YYDKDF (reference sequence). V shed 4 bases and J shed 3 bases, with 10 bases lying between them. The CDR3 length is 14 residues. Here the CDR3 DNA reads TGTGCCACCAGCACGGACAACCGCTACAATGAGCAGTTCTTC. This codes for CATSTDNRYNEQFF.

V usage is TRBV28 and J usage is TRBJ2-3, with D hard to call. The CDR3 runs 15 residues. Germline values: CDR1 MDHEN, CDR2 SYDVKM. The V gene lost 4 bases and the J gene lost 3 bases, with 14 bases spanning the gap. DNA of the CDR3: TGTGCCAGCAGTTCCTCGGGCAAGGGTACAGATACGCAGTATTTT. It yields the protein CASSSSGKGTDTQYF.

The V call is TRBV4-2, the J call TRBJ2-3; D gene ambiguous. The CDR3 consists of 15 residues. V was shortened by 4 bases and J by 1 base, with 12 bases between the two germline ends. Looked up from germline, CDR1 is LGHNA and CDR2 is YNFKEQ. The CDR3 sequence is CASSPQSGGTDTQYF. CDR3 nucleotides: TGTGCCAGCAGCCCACAGTCGGGCGGCACAGATACGCAGTATTTT.

This clone was detected only a few times. The chain recombines TRBV10-3 with TRBJ2-5; TRBD1 or TRBD2 may be the D gene (5 bases each). Trimming removed 9 bases from V and 4 bases from J, with 15 bases in between. The CDR3 runs to 13 residues. Germline CDR1 is ENHRY and CDR2 is SYGVKD. CDR3 in amino acids: CAIKGTPGETQYF. The CDR3 nucleotides read TGTGCCATAAAGGGGACCCCGGGAGAGACCCAGTACTTC.

This clone has just a few counts. Written as DNA, the CDR3 is TGTGCCAGCAGCTTGGCAGGGAAAAAAGGAAGCTCCTACGAGCAGTACTTC. Translated, it gives CASSLAGKKGSSYEQYF. The rearrangement uses TRBV7-6 and TRBJ2-7; tentatively, D is TRBD1 (5 bases). Germline lookup yields CDR1 SGHVS and CDR2 FNYEAQ. Trimming removed 3 bases at V and 0 bases at J, with 18 bases between. The CDR3 loop spans 17 amino acids.